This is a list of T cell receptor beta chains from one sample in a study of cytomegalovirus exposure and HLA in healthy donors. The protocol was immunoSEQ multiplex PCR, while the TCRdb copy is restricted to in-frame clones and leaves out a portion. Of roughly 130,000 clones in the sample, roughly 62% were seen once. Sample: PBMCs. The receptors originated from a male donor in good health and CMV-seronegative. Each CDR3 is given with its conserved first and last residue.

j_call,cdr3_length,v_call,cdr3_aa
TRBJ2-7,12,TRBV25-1,CASSGPGDEQYF
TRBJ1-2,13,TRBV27,CASSIQGTDGYTF
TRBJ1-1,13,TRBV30,CAWSVQENTEAFF
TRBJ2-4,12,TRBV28,CASSLAKNIQYF
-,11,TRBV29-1,CSVAVSYEQYF
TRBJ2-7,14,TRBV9,CASSVSGGAHEQYF
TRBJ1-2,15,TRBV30,CAWSVRRGPLYGYTF
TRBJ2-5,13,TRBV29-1,CSVVAGGGETQYF
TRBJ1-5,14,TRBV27,CASRGTGGFQPQHF
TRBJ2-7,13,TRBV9,CASSVGTSNEQYF
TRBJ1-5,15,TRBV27,CASSFPRQGGQPQHF
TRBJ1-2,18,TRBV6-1,CASSDLDRGGSSNYGYTF
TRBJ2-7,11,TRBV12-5,CASQGQRPAYF
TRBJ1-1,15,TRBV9,CASSVGGGVNTEAFF
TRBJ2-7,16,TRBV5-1,CASSFTGTGVPYEQYF
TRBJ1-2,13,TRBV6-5,CASSYSESYGYTF
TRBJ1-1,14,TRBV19,CASSLRTKNTEAFF
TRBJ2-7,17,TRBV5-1,CASSLGGRGFHSYEQYF
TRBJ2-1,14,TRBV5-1,CASSQGTSGVEQFF
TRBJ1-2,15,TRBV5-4,CASSPTTPLGYGYTF
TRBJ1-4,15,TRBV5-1,CASSLASLGVEKLFF
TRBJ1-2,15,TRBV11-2,CASSPITGSNYGYTF
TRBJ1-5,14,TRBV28,CASSGPGAGRPQHF
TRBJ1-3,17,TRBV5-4,CASSSGQGPSLGNTIYF
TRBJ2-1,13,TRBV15,CATSPGQHNEQFF
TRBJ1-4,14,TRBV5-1,CASSYNRGNEKLFF
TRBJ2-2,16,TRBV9,CASSVEQTHGVGELFF
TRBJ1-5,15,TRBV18,CASSRGQVSNQPQHF
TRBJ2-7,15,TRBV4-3,CASSPDGDTAYEQYF
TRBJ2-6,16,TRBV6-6,CASSRPGDAGANVLTF